These 22 T cell receptor beta chains share one sample of origin, sequenced in a study of graft-versus-host responses after intestinal transplantation. Measured with immunoSEQ multiplex PCR; TCRdb has only the in-frame clones, and not every one. The sample has under 150,000 clones, approximately 95% seen once; the top ten hold about 0.11%. The antigens of these receptors remain unknown. Sequencing was performed on unstimulated CD4+ T cells sorted from spleen or lymph node cells, taken before intestinal transplant. The receptor source for this set is a human donor who received an intestinal transplant.

The chain uses TRBV7-3 and TRBJ2-5, with 8 bases aligning to TRBD2. The J call may be in error: the DNA end matches TRBJ2-7 better. The germline gives CDR1 SGHTA, CDR2 FQGTGA. The CDR3 consists of 15 residues. CDR3 residues: CASSLAGSGNYEQYF. CDR3 coding DNA: TGTGCCAGCAGCTTAGCGGGTAGCGGGAACTACGAGCAGTACTTC.

The chain employs TRBV10-3 and TRBJ2-1, with 7 bases fitting TRBD2. Losses at the gene ends were 4 bases for V and 15 bases for J; bases not matched to a gene: 6. The CDR3 is 11 amino acids. Germline V gene sequence: CDR1 ENHRY, CDR2 SYGVKD. CDR3: CAISGTSSRFF. The CDR3 nucleotides read TGTGCCATCAGTGGGACTAGTTCTCGGTTCTTC.

The chain links TRBV5-1 to TRBJ1-1; TRBD1 matches 7 bases. CDR3 length: 17 amino acids. The V segment lost 0 bases and the J segment 2 bases; nucleotides outside the gene matches: 10. Looked up from germline, CDR1 is SGHRS and CDR2 is YFSETQ. The CDR3 protein is CASSLASARDSNTEAFF. In nucleotides, the CDR3 is TGCGCCAGCAGCTTGGCCTCCGCCCGGGACAGTAACACTGAAGCTTTCTTT. The whole variable domain, filled in from reference TRBV5-1 and TRBJ1-1, reads KAGVTQTPRYLIKTRGQQVTLSCSPISGHRSVSWYQQTPGQGLQFLFEYFSETQRNKGNFPGRFSGRQFSNSRSEMNVSTLELGDSALYLCASSLASARDSNTEAFFGQGTRLTVV.

V gene TRBV2 combines with J gene TRBJ2-1; D gene unclear. Germline lookup yields CDR1 SNHLY and CDR2 FYNNEI. The CDR3 runs to 11 residues. Trimming cost V 5 bases and J 10 bases, with 9 bases left between them. CDR3 in amino acids: CASSLRVEQFF. DNA of the CDR3: TGTGCCAGCAGTTTAAGGGTCGAGCAGTTCTTC.

The chain is built from TRBV5-4 and TRBJ2-5; 14 positions agree with TRBD2. Germline-derived CDR1 and CDR2 are SGHNT and YYREEE (reference sequence). This CDR3 comprises 18 residues. J gave up 1 base and V 4 bases, and 9 bases lay outside the gene matches. The DNA for the CDR3 is TGTGCCAGCAGCCCCCGGCGACTAGCGGGAGGGCCCCAAGAGACCCAGTACTTC. Residues: CASSPRRLAGGPQETQYF.

V usage is TRBV5-1 and J usage is TRBJ2-3, with D possibly TRBD2 on 5 matching bases. Germline V gene lookup returns CDR1 SGHRS and CDR2 YFSETQ. The CDR3 is 15 residues long. V shed 7 bases and J shed 4 bases, with 19 bases lying between them. This CDR3 is CASGLLASRADTQYF. As DNA, the CDR3 is TGCGCCAGCGGCCTGCTAGCCTCTAGGGCAGATACGCAGTATTTT. Together with reference TRBV5-1 and TRBJ2-3, the CDR3 gives the full variable domain: KAGVTQTPRYLIKTRGQQVTLSCSPISGHRSVSWYQQTPGQGLQFLFEYFSETQRNKGNFPGRFSGRQFSNSRSEMNVSTLELGDSALYLCASGLLASRADTQYFGPGTRLTVL.

J is TRBJ2-1 and V is TRBV10-1; D uncertain. Looked up from germline, CDR1 is WNHNN and CDR2 is SYGVQD (reference sequence). The germline V and J ends were trimmed by 2 bases and 6 bases, with 8 bases remaining between them. The CDR3 has 13 residues. The CDR3 reads CASSEELSNEQFF. The CDR3 DNA reads TGCGCCAGCAGTGAGGAGCTTAGCAATGAGCAGTTCTTC.

The chain carries TRBV6-6 and TRBJ2-1, with D perhaps being TRBD1 or TRBD2 (5 bases each). Per the germline V gene, CDR1 is MNHNY and CDR2 is SVGAGI (reference sequence). Trimming stripped 2 bases from V and 4 bases from J, with 9 bases between. This CDR3 is 14 amino acids long. CDR3: CASSYPRGYNEQFF. CDR3 nucleotide sequence: TGTGCCAGCAGTTACCCGAGGGGTTACAATGAGCAGTTCTTC.

The CDR3 DNA is TGTGCCAGCAGCGCCGAGCAAAACTCCTACAATGAGCAGTTCTTC. Translating it yields CASSAEQNSYNEQFF. The rearrangement links TRBV9 to TRBJ2-1; D is undetermined. Trimming took off 3 bases at V and 0 bases at J, with 10 bases between the two ends. CDR1 is SGDLS and CDR2 is YYNGEE in the germline V gene. The CDR3 consists of 15 residues.

DNA of the CDR3: TGTGCCAGCAGGACCGACTATGGCTACACCTTC. Amino acid sequence: CASRTDYGYTF. J is TRBJ1-2 and V is TRBV6-5; D is undetermined. Between the trimmed V and J ends, which lost 6 bases and 3 bases, there was a span of 5 bases. The CDR3 is made up of 11 amino acids. Looked up from germline, CDR1 is MNHEY and CDR2 is SVGAGI.

The chain has TRBV11-2 and TRBJ1-1; 7 bases align to TRBD1. The CDR3 sequence is 16 residues long. Germline V CDR1 and CDR2: SGHAT, FQNNGV. The junction had 11 bases not matched to a gene; V was cut back by 6 bases and J by 1 base. The CDR3 protein is CASRPQTGRWNTEAFF. CDR3 in DNA: TGTGCCAGCAGACCTCAGACAGGGCGTTGGAACACTGAAGCTTTCTTT.

The J gene is TRBJ1-1, the V gene TRBV18; the match to TRBD1 covers 8 bases. Losses at the gene ends were 2 bases for V and 7 bases for J; bases not matched to a gene: 9. This CDR3 has 15 amino acids. Germline CDR1 KGHSH, CDR2 LQKENI. The CDR3 loop is CASSPYSPGGVEAFF. As DNA, the CDR3 is TGTGCCAGCTCACCATATTCGCCAGGGGGCGTTGAAGCTTTCTTT. Complete variable domain (other parts from reference TRBV18 and TRBJ1-1): NAGVMQNPRHLVRRRGQEARLRCSPMKGHSHVYWYRQLPEEGLKFMVYLQKENIIDESGMPKERFSAEFPKEGPSILRIQQVVRGDSAAYFCASSPYSPGGVEAFFGQGTRLTVV.

This rearrangement joins TRBV7-3 to TRBJ2-3; maybe TRBD2 (6 bases). Trimming removed 4 bases from V and 4 bases from J, with 18 bases in between. This CDR3 spans 16 amino acids. CDR1 is SGHTA and CDR2 is FQGTGA in the germline V gene. CDR3: CASSYKGPTGADTQYF. DNA of the CDR3: TGTGCCAGCAGCTACAAGGGACCCACGGGGGCAGATACGCAGTATTTT. Filled out from reference TRBV7-3 and TRBJ2-3, the complete variable domain reads GAGVSQTPSNKVTEKGKYVELRCDPISGHTALYWYRQSLGQGPEFLIYFQGTGAADDSGLPNDRFFAVRPEGSVSTLKIQRTERGDSAVYLCASSYKGPTGADTQYFGPGTRLTVL.

The rearrangement joins TRBV7-2 to TRBJ2-3, with D hard to call. V was clipped by 5 bases and J by 7 bases, with 7 bases between them. The CDR3 runs to 11 residues. CDR1 is SGHTA and CDR2 is FQGNSA in the germline V gene. CDR3 in amino acids: CASSLRYTQYF. The CDR3 nucleotides read TGTGCCAGCAGCCTCCGGTATACGCAGTATTTT.

A single count supports this clone. The chain employs TRBV7-3 and TRBJ2-5, with D possibly TRBD2 on 7 matching bases. The CDR3 covers 14 residues. With 2 bases removed from V and 7 bases from J, the gap between germline ends came to 14 bases. Germline CDR1 reads SGHTA; CDR2 reads FQGTGA. The DNA for the CDR3 is TGTGCCAGCAGCTTAGAGGGGGGCGGGGGGACCCAGTACTTC. This encodes CASSLEGGGGTQYF. Full variable domain (missing parts from reference TRBV7-3 and TRBJ2-5): GAGVSQTPSNKVTEKGKYVELRCDPISGHTALYWYRQSLGQGPEFLIYFQGTGAADDSGLPNDRFFAVRPEGSVSTLKIQRTERGDSAVYLCASSLEGGGGTQYFGPGTRLLVL.

V usage is TRBV5-6 and J usage is TRBJ2-7; TRBD1 matches at 8 bases. Trimming cost V 0 bases and J 7 bases; bases outside gene matches: 9. This CDR3 comprises 15 residues. The germline CDR1 and CDR2 sequences are SGHDT and YYEEEE. CDR3 residues: CASSLGVRGLGEQYF. DNA for the CDR3: TGTGCCAGCAGCTTGGGAGTCAGGGGGCTTGGGGAGCAGTACTTC.

The gene calls are TRBV29-1 and TRBJ2-1, with D maybe TRBD2 (5 bases). The CDR3 consists of 15 residues. V was cut by 6 bases and J by 5 bases, with 20 bases left in between. The germline gives CDR1 SQVTM, CDR2 ANQGSEA. CDR3 amino acids: CSVFFGLLQDNEQFF. The CDR3 bases are TGCAGCGTATTTTTTGGACTCCTCCAGGACAATGAGCAGTTCTTC.

The chain joins TRBV6-5 to TRBJ1-2; D is unclear. Deletions cut 2 bases from V and 2 bases from J, with 6 bases between. CDR1 and CDR2 from the germline V gene are MNHEY and SVGAGI. The CDR3 spans 13 residues. The CDR3 protein is CASSYGRNYGYTF. CDR3 DNA sequence: TGTGCCAGCAGTTACGGGAGAAACTATGGCTACACCTTC.

V is TRBV27 and J is TRBJ2-3, with TRBD1 matching over 8 bases. The germline V gene encodes CDR1 MNHEY and CDR2 SMNVEV (reference sequence). The CDR3 is made up of 16 amino acids. Trimming took 6 bases from V and 0 from J; bases not matched to a gene: 8. This CDR3 reads CASRYRGEWSTDTQYF. The CDR3 DNA reads as TGTGCCAGCAGATACAGGGGGGAGTGGAGCACAGATACGCAGTATTTT.

J is TRBJ1-2 and V is TRBV7-9; D remains ambiguous. V gave up 4 bases and J gave up 3 bases, with 18 bases separating them. The germline gives CDR1 SEHNR, CDR2 FQNEAQ (reference sequence). The CDR3 loop spans 16 amino acids. This CDR3 reads CASSSLEARRDYGYTF. The CDR3 DNA reads TGTGCCAGCAGCTCCCTCGAGGCTCGGAGGGACTATGGCTACACCTTC. The full variable domain, in which reference TRBV7-9 and TRBJ1-2 provide the parts outside the CDR3, is DTGVSQNPRHKITKRGQNVTFRCDPISEHNRLYWYRQTLGQGPEFLTYFQNEAQLEKSRLLSDRFSAERPKGSFSTLEIQRTEQGDSAMYLCASSSLEARRDYGYTFGSGTRLTVV.

The chain uses TRBV28 and TRBJ1-2, with a possible D match to TRBD1 (6 bases). V lost 5 bases and J lost 4, with 14 bases in between. Germline V CDR1 and CDR2: MDHEN, SYDVKM. The CDR3 length is 14 residues. As DNA, the CDR3 is TGTGCCAGCAGTACGACAGGCTACCTCTATGGCTACACCTTC. Translated, it gives CASSTTGYLYGYTF.

V usage is TRBV6-5 and J usage is TRBJ1-1; D not certain. This CDR3 contains 16 residues. From germline, CDR1 is MNHEY and CDR2 SVGAGI. Deletions cut 1 base from V and 0 bases from J, with 12 bases between. The CDR3 DNA is TGTGCCAGCAGTTACTTGTCTAGACTGTTGAACACTGAAGCTTTCTTT. Its translation: CASSYLSRLLNTEAFF.